The present TCR beta chain was sequenced within a study of naive and memory T cell subsets. Whole-study findings and limits: Naive repertoires, especially CD8, held a few larger clonotypes, possibly memory cells re-expressing CD45RA. TCR counts from RNA may reflect activation-linked expression changes.

V gave up 4 bases and J gave up 7 bases, with 11 bases separating them. This CDR3 contains 13 residues. The germline V gene has CDR1 MNHEY and CDR2 SVGEGT. Regarding this clonotype: What it binds is not known.

An equimolar mix of two oligonucleotides served as the beta constant-region primer for TRBC1 and TRBC2. The ligated cDNA underwent four PCR rounds using SP2 and nested alpha and beta constant-region primers. TCRdb analysed the UMI-ligation and nested PCR reads with MiXCR anew, one entry per CDR3 protein. The sample has about 150,000 distinct CDR3 sequences; approximately 24% are singletons. The V gene is TRBV6-2 or TRBV6-3, the J gene TRBJ2-1; D possibly corresponds to TRBD2 (6 bases). The sequencing input was naive CD4+ T cells from blood. The receptor was isolated from a human donor in good health. This CDR3 is CASSFGTVNEQFF. Here the CDR3 DNA reads TGTGCCAGCAGTTTCGGGACTGTTAATGAGCAGTTCTTC.